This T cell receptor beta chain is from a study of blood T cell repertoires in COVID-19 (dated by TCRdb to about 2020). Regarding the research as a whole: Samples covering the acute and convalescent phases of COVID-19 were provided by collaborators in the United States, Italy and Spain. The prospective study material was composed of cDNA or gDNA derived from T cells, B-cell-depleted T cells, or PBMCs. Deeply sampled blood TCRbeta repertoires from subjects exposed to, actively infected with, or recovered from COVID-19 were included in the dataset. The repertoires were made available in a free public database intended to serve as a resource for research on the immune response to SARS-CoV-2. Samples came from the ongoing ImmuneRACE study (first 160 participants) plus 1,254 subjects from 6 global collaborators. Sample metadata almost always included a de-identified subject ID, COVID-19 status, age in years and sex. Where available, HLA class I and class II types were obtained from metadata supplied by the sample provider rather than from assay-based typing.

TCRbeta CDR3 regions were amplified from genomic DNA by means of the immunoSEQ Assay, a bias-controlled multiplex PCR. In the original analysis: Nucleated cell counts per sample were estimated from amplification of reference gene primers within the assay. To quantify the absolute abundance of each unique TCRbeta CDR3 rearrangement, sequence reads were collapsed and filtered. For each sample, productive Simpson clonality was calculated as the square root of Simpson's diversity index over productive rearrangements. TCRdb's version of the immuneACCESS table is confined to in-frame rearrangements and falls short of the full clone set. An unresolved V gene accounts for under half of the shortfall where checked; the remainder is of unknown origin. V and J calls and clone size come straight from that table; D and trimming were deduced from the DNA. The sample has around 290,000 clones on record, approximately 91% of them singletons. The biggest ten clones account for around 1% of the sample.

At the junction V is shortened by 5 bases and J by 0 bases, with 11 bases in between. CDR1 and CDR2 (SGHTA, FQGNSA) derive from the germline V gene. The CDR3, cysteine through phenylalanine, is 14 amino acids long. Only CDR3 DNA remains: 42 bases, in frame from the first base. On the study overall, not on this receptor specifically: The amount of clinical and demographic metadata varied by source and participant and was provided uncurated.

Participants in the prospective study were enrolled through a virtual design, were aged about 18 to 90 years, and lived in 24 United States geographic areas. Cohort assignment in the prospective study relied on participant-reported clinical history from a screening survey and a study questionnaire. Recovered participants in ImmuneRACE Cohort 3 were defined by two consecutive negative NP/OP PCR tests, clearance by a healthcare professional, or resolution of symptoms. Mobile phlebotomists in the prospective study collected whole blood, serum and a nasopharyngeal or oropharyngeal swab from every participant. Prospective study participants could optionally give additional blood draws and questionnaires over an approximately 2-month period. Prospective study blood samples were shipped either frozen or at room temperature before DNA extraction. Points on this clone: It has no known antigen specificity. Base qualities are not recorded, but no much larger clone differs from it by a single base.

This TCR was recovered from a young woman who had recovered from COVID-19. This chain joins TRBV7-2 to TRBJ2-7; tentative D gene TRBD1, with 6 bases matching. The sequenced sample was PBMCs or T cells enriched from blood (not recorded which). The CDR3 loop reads CASSLQGTSYEQYF. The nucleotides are TGTGCCAGCAGCCTACAGGGTACCTCCTACGAGCAGTACTTC.